This T cell receptor (beta chain) is from a study of technical replicates of blood from a handful of donors. This CDR3 spans 17 amino acids. Per the germline V gene, CDR1 is MGHRA and CDR2 is YSYEKL. V was clipped by 2 bases and J by 3 bases, with 16 bases between them. Sequencing was performed with immunoSEQ multiplex PCR; in TCRdb, only in-frame clones are kept and a portion is missing. The table has about 84,000 clones, 85% to 95% seen once. The chain uses TRBV4-1 and TRBJ2-2; maybe TRBD1 (8 bases). The clonotype comes from a human donor in good health. Sample: T cells isolated from PBMCs. The CDR3 coding sequence is TGCGCCAGCAGCCAACCAAGCGGGACAGGAGACACCGGGGAGCTGTTTTTT. Translating it yields CASSQPSGTGDTGELFF.